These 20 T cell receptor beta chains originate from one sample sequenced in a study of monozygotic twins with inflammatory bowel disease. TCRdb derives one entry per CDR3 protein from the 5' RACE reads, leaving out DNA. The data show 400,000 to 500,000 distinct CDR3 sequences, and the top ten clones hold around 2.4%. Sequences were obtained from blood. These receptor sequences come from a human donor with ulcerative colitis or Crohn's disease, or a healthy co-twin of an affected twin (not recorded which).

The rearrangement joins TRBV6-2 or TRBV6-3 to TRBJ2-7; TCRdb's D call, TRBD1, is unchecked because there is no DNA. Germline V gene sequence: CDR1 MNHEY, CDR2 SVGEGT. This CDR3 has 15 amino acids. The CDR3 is CASVLGKGISYEQYF.

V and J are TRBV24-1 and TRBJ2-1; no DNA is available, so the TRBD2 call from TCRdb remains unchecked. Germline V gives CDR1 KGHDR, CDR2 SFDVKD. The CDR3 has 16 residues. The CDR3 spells CATSVGGLDPSNEQFF.

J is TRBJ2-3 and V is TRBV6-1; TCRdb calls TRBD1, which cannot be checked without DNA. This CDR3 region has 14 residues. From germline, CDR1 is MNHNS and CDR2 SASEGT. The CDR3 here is CASSPRADTDTQYF.

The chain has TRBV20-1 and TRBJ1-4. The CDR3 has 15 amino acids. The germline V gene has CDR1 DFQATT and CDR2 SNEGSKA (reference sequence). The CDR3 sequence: CSARGVGRFNEKLFF.

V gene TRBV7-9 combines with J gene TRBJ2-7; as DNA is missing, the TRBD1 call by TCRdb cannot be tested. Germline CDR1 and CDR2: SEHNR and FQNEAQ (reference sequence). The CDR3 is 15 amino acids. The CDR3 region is CASSWGTVGTYEQYF.

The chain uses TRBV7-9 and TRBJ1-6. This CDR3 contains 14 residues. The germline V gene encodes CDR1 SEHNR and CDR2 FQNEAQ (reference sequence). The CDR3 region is CASSFGHINSPLHF.

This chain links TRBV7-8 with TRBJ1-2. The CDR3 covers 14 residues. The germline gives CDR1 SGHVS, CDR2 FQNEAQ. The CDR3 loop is CASSLYRRGGGYTF.

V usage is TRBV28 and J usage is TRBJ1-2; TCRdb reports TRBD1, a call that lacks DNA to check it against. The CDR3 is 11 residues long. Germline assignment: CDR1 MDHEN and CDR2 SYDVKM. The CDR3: CASRQDREHTF.

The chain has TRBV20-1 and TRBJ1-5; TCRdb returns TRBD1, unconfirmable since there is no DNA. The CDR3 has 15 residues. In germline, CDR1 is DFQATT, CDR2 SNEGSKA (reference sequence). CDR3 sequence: CSAEHSQGDRQPQHF.

The CDR3 is CASSSRDRGAGELFF. This chain uses TRBV4-1 with TRBJ2-2; lacking DNA, the TRBD1 call made by TCRdb goes unchecked. The germline gives CDR1 MGHRA, CDR2 YSYEKL. CDR3 length equals 15 residues.

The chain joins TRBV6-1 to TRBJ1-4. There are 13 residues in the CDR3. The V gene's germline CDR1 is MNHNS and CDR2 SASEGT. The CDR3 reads CAGHREANEKLFF.

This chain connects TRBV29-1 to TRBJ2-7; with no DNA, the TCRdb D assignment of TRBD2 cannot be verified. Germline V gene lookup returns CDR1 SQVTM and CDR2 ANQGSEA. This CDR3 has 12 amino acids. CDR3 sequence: CSVAAGVSEQYF.

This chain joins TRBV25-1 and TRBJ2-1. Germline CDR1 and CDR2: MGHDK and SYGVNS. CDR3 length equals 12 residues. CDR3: CASSALGYEQFF.

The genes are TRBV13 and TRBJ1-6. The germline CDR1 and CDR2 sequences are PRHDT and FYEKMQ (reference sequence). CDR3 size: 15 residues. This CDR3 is CASSLTSSYNSPLHF.

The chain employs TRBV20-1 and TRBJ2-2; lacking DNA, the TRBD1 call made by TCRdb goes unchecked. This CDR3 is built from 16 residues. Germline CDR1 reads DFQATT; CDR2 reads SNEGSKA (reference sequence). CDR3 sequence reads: CSAEARGGRFTGELFF.

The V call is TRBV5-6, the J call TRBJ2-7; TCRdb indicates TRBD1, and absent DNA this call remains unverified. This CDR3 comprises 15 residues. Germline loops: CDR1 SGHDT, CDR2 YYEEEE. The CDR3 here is CASSTEAGAPYEQYF. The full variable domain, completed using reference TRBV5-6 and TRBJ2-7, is DAGVTQSPTHLIKTRGQQVTLRCSPKSGHDTVSWYQQALGQGPQFIFQYYEEEERQRGNFPDRFSGHQFPNYSSELNVNALLLGDSALYLCASSTEAGAPYEQYFGPGTRLTVT.

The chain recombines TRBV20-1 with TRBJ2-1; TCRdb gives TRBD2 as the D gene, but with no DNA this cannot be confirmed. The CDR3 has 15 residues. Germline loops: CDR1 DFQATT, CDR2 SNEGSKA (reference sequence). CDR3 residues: CSARNSGRGVNEQFF.

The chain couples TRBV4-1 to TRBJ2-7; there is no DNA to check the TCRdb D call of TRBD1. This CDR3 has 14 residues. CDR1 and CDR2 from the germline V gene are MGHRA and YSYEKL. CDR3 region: CASSQVGQAYEQYF.

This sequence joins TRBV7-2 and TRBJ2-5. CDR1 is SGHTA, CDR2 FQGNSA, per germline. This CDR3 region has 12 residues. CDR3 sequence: CASSFMSETQYF.

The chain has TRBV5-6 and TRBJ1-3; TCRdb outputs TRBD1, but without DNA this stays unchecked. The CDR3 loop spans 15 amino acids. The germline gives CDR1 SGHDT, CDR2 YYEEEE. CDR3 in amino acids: CASSPDRNSGNTIYF.